These T cell receptor beta chains were read from a single sample in a study of T-cell reconstitution after alpha-beta-depleted transplantation in children. TCRdb reprocessed the PCR reads via MiXCR and lists one record per CDR3 protein. The sample holds approximately 230,000 distinct CDR3 sequences, roughly a quarter seen once. The sequencing used PBMCs, mostly from graft donor cells, collected 360 days after TCRalphabeta/CD19-depleted stem cell transplant. These receptor sequences come from a female patient aged 2-9 years who had a stem cell transplant for congenital amegakaryocytic thrombocytopenia, so the T cells may come from the graft donor. The CDR3 runs from the conserved cysteine through the conserved F or W. Each record gives: CDR3 DNA, CDR3 protein, V gene, D gene, J gene, clone size. A D gene is named only where the DNA matches it firmly. Where a row states a size, it is once, few, many or the class of an expanded clone; other rows omit it.

CDR3nt: TGCAGTGCGAAGACCCACAGAACTGGGGCCAACGTCCTGACTTTC; CDR3aa: CSAKTHRTGANVLTF; v_gene: TRBV20-1; d_gene: -; j_gene: TRBJ2-6; abundance: -
CDR3nt: TGTGCCAGCAGCGCGAGCGGAGCCTCCTACAATGAGCAGTTCTTC; CDR3aa: CASSASGASYNEQFF; v_gene: TRBV9; d_gene: -; j_gene: TRBJ2-1; abundance: few
CDR3nt: TGCAGTGCTAGAGGGGACAGCTACGAGCAGTACTTC; CDR3aa: CSARGDSYEQYF; v_gene: TRBV20-1; d_gene: TRBD1; j_gene: TRBJ2-7; abundance: -
CDR3nt: TGTGCCAGCAGCCGGTCTGCGTACGCGAACACCGGGGAGCTGTTTTTT; CDR3aa: CASSRSAYANTGELFF; v_gene: TRBV3-1; d_gene: -; j_gene: TRBJ2-2; abundance: -
CDR3nt: TGTGCCAGCAGCGTAGGACTGCAGGGAACTGAAGCTTTCTTT; CDR3aa: CASSVGLQGTEAFF; v_gene: TRBV13; d_gene: -; j_gene: TRBJ1-1; abundance: -
CDR3nt: TGTGCCAGCAGCCCGGGGACTAGCGGGGGGGCAAATACGCAGTATTTT; CDR3aa: CASSPGTSGGANTQYF; v_gene: TRBV11-2; d_gene: TRBD2; j_gene: TRBJ2-3; abundance: few
CDR3nt: TGCAGTGCTAGCAGGGGGTCTTACAATGAGCAGTTCTTC; CDR3aa: CSASRGSYNEQFF; v_gene: TRBV20-1; d_gene: TRBD1; j_gene: TRBJ2-1; abundance: few
CDR3nt: TGTGCCAGCAGCTTACCTTTAGCGGAGACCAACAATGAGCAGTTCTTC; CDR3aa: CASSLPLAETNNEQFF; v_gene: TRBV7-2; d_gene: -; j_gene: TRBJ2-1; abundance: -
CDR3nt: TGCAGCTCGGGCCGGGATCGGGGCGTTGAGCAGTTCTTC; CDR3aa: CSSGRDRGVEQFF; v_gene: TRBV20-1; d_gene: -; j_gene: TRBJ2-1; abundance: -
CDR3nt: TGTGCCAGCTCATCCTTAGCGGGGGAGACCCAGTACTTC; CDR3aa: CASSSLAGETQYF; v_gene: TRBV18; d_gene: TRBD2; j_gene: TRBJ2-5; abundance: few
CDR3nt: TGCGCCAGCAGCTTGGAGGCGAAGGGCACAGATACGCAGTATTTT; CDR3aa: CASSLEAKGTDTQYF; v_gene: TRBV5-1; d_gene: -; j_gene: TRBJ2-3; abundance: many
CDR3nt: TGTGCCAGCAGTTTTCGGCGGAAGGTTACGGGGAATGAGCAGTTCTTC; CDR3aa: CASSFRRKVTGNEQFF; v_gene: TRBV12-3/TRBV12-4; d_gene: -; j_gene: TRBJ2-1; abundance: few
CDR3nt: TGTGCCAGCAGTTTTCTCAGGGGGCAGAACACCGGGGAGCTGTTTTTT; CDR3aa: CASSFLRGQNTGELFF; v_gene: TRBV12-3/TRBV12-4; d_gene: TRBD1; j_gene: TRBJ2-2; abundance: -
CDR3nt: TGCAGCGCCGAGACTAGCGGAAAGGTTGTCCGCAGGCAGTATTTT; CDR3aa: CSAETSGKVVRRQYF; v_gene: TRBV29-1; d_gene: TRBD2; j_gene: TRBJ2-3; abundance: -
CDR3nt: TGCGCCAGCACCAACGGCTCTAGACAGGGGAAGAACACCGGGGAGCTGTTTTTT; CDR3aa: CASTNGSRQGKNTGELFF; v_gene: TRBV5-1; d_gene: TRBD1; j_gene: TRBJ2-2; abundance: few
CDR3nt: TGTGCCAGCAGAATCCGGGACGGAAACACCGGGGAGCTGTTTTTT; CDR3aa: CASRIRDGNTGELFF; v_gene: TRBV2; d_gene: -; j_gene: TRBJ2-2; abundance: -
CDR3nt: TGTGCCAGCAGCCAAGTCCAGCTAGCGGGATACACCGGGGAGCTGTTTTTT; CDR3aa: CASSQVQLAGYTGELFF; v_gene: TRBV3-1; d_gene: TRBD2; j_gene: TRBJ2-2; abundance: -
CDR3nt: TGTGCCAGCTGCAAGCGGGTAGCTCGGGTGGATACGCAGTATTTT; CDR3aa: CASCKRVARVDTQYF; v_gene: TRBV3-1; d_gene: -; j_gene: TRBJ2-3; abundance: -
CDR3nt: TGCAGTGCTAGTCGGGGAGGAAAATACAATGAGCAGTTCTTC; CDR3aa: CSASRGGKYNEQFF; v_gene: TRBV20-1; d_gene: -; j_gene: TRBJ2-1; abundance: -
CDR3nt: TGTGCCACCAGTGAGACAGGGGGCTCCTCTGAGCAGTACTTC; CDR3aa: CATSETGGSSEQYF; v_gene: TRBV24-1; d_gene: TRBD1; j_gene: TRBJ2-7; abundance: -
CDR3nt: TGTGCCAGCAGCCACGCCGGGACCGACGGGGAGCAGTACTTC; CDR3aa: CASSHAGTDGEQYF; v_gene: TRBV3-1; d_gene: -; j_gene: TRBJ2-7; abundance: -
CDR3nt: TGTGCCAGCAGCCAAGTAGCGGGAGGGCCCGATGAGCAGTTCTTC; CDR3aa: CASSQVAGGPDEQFF; v_gene: TRBV3-1; d_gene: TRBD2; j_gene: TRBJ2-1; abundance: -
CDR3nt: TGCAGTGCCGTCCTTCCGAGGAGGTGGTTCTTCAACATTCAGTACTTC; CDR3aa: CSAVLPRRWFFNIQYF; v_gene: TRBV20-1; d_gene: -; j_gene: TRBJ2-4; abundance: -
CDR3nt: TGTGCCAGCAGCTTGGAACTAGGGGAGACCCAGTACTTC; CDR3aa: CASSLELGETQYF; v_gene: TRBV11-3; d_gene: -; j_gene: TRBJ2-5; abundance: -
CDR3nt: TGTGCCAGCAGCGGACCGGGACCCCTCGCAAAGACCCAGTACTTC; CDR3aa: CASSGPGPLAKTQYF; v_gene: TRBV9; d_gene: -; j_gene: TRBJ2-5; abundance: -
CDR3nt: TGTGCCAGTAGGCGAACAGGGGTCGGTTTATCGTACACTGAAGCTTTCTTT; CDR3aa: CASRRTGVGLSYTEAFF; v_gene: TRBV19; d_gene: TRBD1; j_gene: TRBJ1-1; abundance: -
CDR3nt: TGTGCCAGCAGACCCGGGACAAGCCCTTCCTACGAGCAGTACTTC; CDR3aa: CASRPGTSPSYEQYF; v_gene: TRBV12-3/TRBV12-4; d_gene: -; j_gene: TRBJ2-7; abundance: -
CDR3nt: TGCGCCAGCAGCTTGCCAGACTCCTATAATTCACCCCTCCACTTT; CDR3aa: CASSLPDSYNSPLHF; v_gene: TRBV5-1; d_gene: -; j_gene: TRBJ1-6; abundance: -
CDR3nt: TGCGCCAGCAGCTTCGACCCGGACAAGACGGATCTCACAGATACGCAGTATTTT; CDR3aa: CASSFDPDKTDLTDTQYF; v_gene: TRBV5-1; d_gene: -; j_gene: TRBJ2-3; abundance: few
CDR3nt: TGCAGCGTTGGCCCGGGACAAGAGACCCAGTACTTC; CDR3aa: CSVGPGQETQYF; v_gene: TRBV29-1; d_gene: -; j_gene: TRBJ2-5; abundance: many
CDR3nt: TGTGCCAGCAGCTTAGTGGGACAGATCTCCTACGAGCAGTACTTC; CDR3aa: CASSLVGQISYEQYF; v_gene: TRBV7-2; d_gene: TRBD1; j_gene: TRBJ2-7; abundance: -
CDR3nt: TGTGCCAGCAGTTTCCCCGGGACAGGGCTTTGGGAGCAGTACTTC; CDR3aa: CASSFPGTGLWEQYF; v_gene: TRBV28; d_gene: TRBD1; j_gene: TRBJ2-7; abundance: -
CDR3nt: TGTGCCAGCAGTTTAAACCGGCATGAGGGACTCCACTTT; CDR3aa: CASSLNRHEGLHF; v_gene: TRBV12-3/TRBV12-4; d_gene: -; j_gene: TRBJ1-6; abundance: few
CDR3nt: TGCGCCAGCACCTTAGGACGGGAGAACACTGAAGCTTTCTTT; CDR3aa: CASTLGRENTEAFF; v_gene: TRBV5-1; d_gene: -; j_gene: TRBJ1-1; abundance: few
CDR3nt: TGCGCCAGCAGCCTGGGTTCTGCAGGGGGTACCTACAATGAGCAGTTCTTC; CDR3aa: CASSLGSAGGTYNEQFF; v_gene: TRBV5-1; d_gene: TRBD1; j_gene: TRBJ2-1; abundance: -
CDR3nt: TGTGCCAGCAGTTTACGCAGGGAACTTATAGATACGCAGTATTTT; CDR3aa: CASSLRRELIDTQYF; v_gene: TRBV27; d_gene: -; j_gene: TRBJ2-3; abundance: few
CDR3nt: TGCAGTGCTATAAGCGGGAGGGGCACCTACAATGAGCAGTTCTTC; CDR3aa: CSAISGRGTYNEQFF; v_gene: TRBV20-1; d_gene: TRBD2; j_gene: TRBJ2-1; abundance: medium-sized
CDR3nt: TGTGCCAGCAGATTACCTAGCTCCTATAATTCACCCCTCCACTTT; CDR3aa: CASRLPSSYNSPLHF; v_gene: TRBV28; d_gene: -; j_gene: TRBJ1-6; abundance: few
CDR3nt: TGTGCCAGGAGGGTTTGCGAGCAGTACTTC; CDR3aa: CARRVCEQYF; v_gene: TRBV28; d_gene: -; j_gene: TRBJ2-7; abundance: few
CDR3nt: TGTGCCAGCAGGTTGGGACACAGCACAGATACGCAGTATTTT; CDR3aa: CASRLGHSTDTQYF; v_gene: TRBV7-2; d_gene: -; j_gene: TRBJ2-3; abundance: few
CDR3nt: TGCGCCAGCAGCATCACAGGGTCCGCCGGGGAGCTGTTTTTT; CDR3aa: CASSITGSAGELFF; v_gene: TRBV5-1; d_gene: -; j_gene: TRBJ2-2; abundance: -
CDR3nt: TGCGCCAGCAGCCTAGCGGGCAATGAGCAGTTCTTC; CDR3aa: CASSLAGNEQFF; v_gene: TRBV5-1; d_gene: TRBD2; j_gene: TRBJ2-1; abundance: many
CDR3nt: TGCGCCAGCAGGCGAGGTAGGGCAGATACGCAGTATTTT; CDR3aa: CASRRGRADTQYF; v_gene: TRBV5-1; d_gene: -; j_gene: TRBJ2-3; abundance: -
CDR3nt: TGTGCCAGCAGTAGAACGGGGAGTAATGAAAAACTGTTTTTT; CDR3aa: CASSRTGSNEKLFF; v_gene: TRBV12-3/TRBV12-4; d_gene: -; j_gene: TRBJ1-4; abundance: -
CDR3nt: TGCGCCAGCAGCCAAGATGTGGGACTAGCCTACAATGAGCAGTTCTTC; CDR3aa: CASSQDVGLAYNEQFF; v_gene: TRBV4-3; d_gene: TRBD2; j_gene: TRBJ2-1; abundance: -
CDR3nt: TGCAGTGCTCCGGGTGGCAGGGGGTCCCTACATAGCAATCAGCCCCAGCATTTT; CDR3aa: CSAPGGRGSLHSNQPQHF; v_gene: TRBV20-1; d_gene: TRBD1; j_gene: TRBJ1-5; abundance: -
CDR3nt: TGTGCCAGCAGCTTGTCCTTGGGGGACGGGGAGCTGTTTTTT; CDR3aa: CASSLSLGDGELFF; v_gene: TRBV7-3; d_gene: -; j_gene: TRBJ2-2; abundance: few
CDR3nt: TGCAGTGCTAGAGATCTCTGGACAGGGTCAAATGAGCAGTTCTTC; CDR3aa: CSARDLWTGSNEQFF; v_gene: TRBV20-1; d_gene: TRBD1; j_gene: TRBJ2-1; abundance: few
CDR3nt: TGTGCCAGCAGTGAGGGCAGAGTTAACTATGGCTACACCTTC; CDR3aa: CASSEGRVNYGYTF; v_gene: TRBV2; d_gene: -; j_gene: TRBJ1-2; abundance: -
CDR3nt: TGCGCCAGCAGGAGAGGACTAGCGGGGACATCCTACGAGCAGTACTTC; CDR3aa: CASRRGLAGTSYEQYF; v_gene: TRBV4-1; d_gene: TRBD2; j_gene: TRBJ2-7; abundance: many
CDR3nt: TGTGCCAGCAGTTTCTCCAGGGTCTCCTACAATGAGCAGTTCTTC; CDR3aa: CASSFSRVSYNEQFF; v_gene: TRBV6-5; d_gene: -; j_gene: TRBJ2-1; abundance: few
CDR3nt: TGTGCCAGCTCACCACGGCTTACGGGACACTCCACCGGGGAGCTGTTTTTT; CDR3aa: CASSPRLTGHSTGELFF; v_gene: TRBV18; d_gene: -; j_gene: TRBJ2-2; abundance: few
CDR3nt: TGTGCCAGCAGCCGAATACTAGCGGGGGACAATGAGCAGTTCTTC; CDR3aa: CASSRILAGDNEQFF; v_gene: TRBV4-2; d_gene: TRBD2; j_gene: TRBJ2-1; abundance: -
CDR3nt: TGCAGTGCGACCGACGCAGGGGGCTCCTACAATGAGCAGTTCTTC; CDR3aa: CSATDAGGSYNEQFF; v_gene: TRBV20-1; d_gene: TRBD1; j_gene: TRBJ2-1; abundance: few
CDR3nt: TGTGCCACCAGCAGAGCCAGCTACAATGAGCAGTTCTTC; CDR3aa: CATSRASYNEQFF; v_gene: TRBV15; d_gene: -; j_gene: TRBJ2-1; abundance: -
CDR3nt: TGTGCCAGCAGTGATACTTCATTCAGCAGGGCCCAGCATTTT; CDR3aa: CASSDTSFSRAQHF; v_gene: TRBV6-1; d_gene: -; j_gene: TRBJ1-5; abundance: few
CDR3nt: TGTGCCAGCCGCCGATTGGGCGGTACGGGGGAAGATACGCAGTATTTT; CDR3aa: CASRRLGGTGEDTQYF; v_gene: TRBV9; d_gene: -; j_gene: TRBJ2-3; abundance: few